This TCR beta chain stems from a study of shared clonotypes between healthy human individuals. Study-level results: The researchers took only blood, and tissue repertoires probably look different.

As handled by the study authors: ImmunoSEQ gave junction-only sequences without quality scores, so filtering differed. Sequencing used immunoSEQ multiplex PCR; TCRdb keeps in-frame clones, though not all of them. V and J calls and clone size come straight from that table; D and trimming were deduced from the DNA. Of about 2.3 million clones listed, under 95% are singletons. In regard to this clone: The antigen remains undetermined. The sample carries other DNA sequences with the same CDR3.

The germline V and J ends were trimmed by 4 bases and 0 bases, with 9 bases remaining between them. The germline V gene has CDR1 MDHEN and CDR2 SYDVKM. The CDR3 is made up of 14 amino acids. The sequence derives from a man between 18 and 29 years old in good health. Some clones in this sample may be carry-over from other donors' samples. The sample was naive CD4+ T cells from PBMCs. Stated subset: CD45RA+ positively selected. This chain links TRBV28 with TRBJ1-2, with D possibly TRBD1 on 6 matching bases. The CDR3 DNA reads TGTGCCAGCAGTTCTGGACAGACTAACTATGGCTACACCTTC. Amino acid sequence: CASSSGQTNYGYTF.